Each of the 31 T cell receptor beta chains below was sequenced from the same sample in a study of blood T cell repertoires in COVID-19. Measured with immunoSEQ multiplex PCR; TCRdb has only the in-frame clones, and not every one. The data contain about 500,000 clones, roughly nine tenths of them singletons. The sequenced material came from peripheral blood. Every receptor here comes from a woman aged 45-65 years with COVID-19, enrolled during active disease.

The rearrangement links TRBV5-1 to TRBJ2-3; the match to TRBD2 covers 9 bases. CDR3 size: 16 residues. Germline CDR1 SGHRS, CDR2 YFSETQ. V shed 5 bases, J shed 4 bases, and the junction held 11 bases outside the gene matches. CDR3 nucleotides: TGCGCCAGCAGTTTTTGGGGCGGGGGGGCATCAGATACGCAGTATTTT. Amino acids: CASSFWGGGASDTQYF.

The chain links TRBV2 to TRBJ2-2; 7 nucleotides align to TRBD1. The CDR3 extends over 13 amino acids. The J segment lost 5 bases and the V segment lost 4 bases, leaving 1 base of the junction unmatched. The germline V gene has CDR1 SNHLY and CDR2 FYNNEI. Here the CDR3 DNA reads TGTGCCAGCAGTGGGACAGGAACCGGGGAGCTGTTTTTT. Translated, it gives CASSGTGTGELFF.

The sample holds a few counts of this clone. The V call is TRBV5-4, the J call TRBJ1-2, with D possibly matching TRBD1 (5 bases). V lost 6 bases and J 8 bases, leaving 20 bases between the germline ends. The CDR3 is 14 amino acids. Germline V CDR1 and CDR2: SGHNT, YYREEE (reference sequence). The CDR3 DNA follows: TGTGCCAGCACCCCGACCCTAGGGGCTCAAGGCTACACCTTC. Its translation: CASTPTLGAQGYTF. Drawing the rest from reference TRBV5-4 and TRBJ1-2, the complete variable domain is ETGVTQSPTHLIKTRGQQVTLRCSSQSGHNTVSWYQQALGQGPQFIFQYYREEENGRGNFPPRFSGLQFPNYSSELNVNALELDDSALYLCASTPTLGAQGYTFGSGTRLTVV.

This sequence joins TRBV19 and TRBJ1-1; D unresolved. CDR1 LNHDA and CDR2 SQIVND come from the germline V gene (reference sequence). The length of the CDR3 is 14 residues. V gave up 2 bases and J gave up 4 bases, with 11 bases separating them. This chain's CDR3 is CASSILGVGTEAFF. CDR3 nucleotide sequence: TGTGCCAGTAGTATACTTGGTGTCGGCACTGAAGCTTTCTTT.

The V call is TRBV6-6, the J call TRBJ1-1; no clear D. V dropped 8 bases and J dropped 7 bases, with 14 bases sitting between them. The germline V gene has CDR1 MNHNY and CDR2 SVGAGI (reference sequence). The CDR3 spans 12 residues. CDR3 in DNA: TGTGCCAGCGCACAGATTGAGGGTGAAGCTTTCTTT. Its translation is CASAQIEGEAFF.

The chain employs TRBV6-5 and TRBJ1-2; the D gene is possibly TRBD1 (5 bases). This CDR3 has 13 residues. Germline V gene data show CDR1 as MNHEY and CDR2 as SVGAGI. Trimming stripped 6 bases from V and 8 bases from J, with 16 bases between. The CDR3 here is CASRDWGGDGYTF. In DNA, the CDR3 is TGTGCCAGCAGGGACTGGGGGGGTGACGGCTACACCTTC.

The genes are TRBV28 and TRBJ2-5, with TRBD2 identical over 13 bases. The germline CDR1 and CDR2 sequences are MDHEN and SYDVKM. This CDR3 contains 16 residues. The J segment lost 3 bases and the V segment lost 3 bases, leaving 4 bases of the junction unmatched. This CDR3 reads CASSLGLAGREETQYF. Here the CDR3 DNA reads TGTGCCAGCAGTTTGGGACTAGCGGGGAGGGAAGAGACCCAGTACTTC.

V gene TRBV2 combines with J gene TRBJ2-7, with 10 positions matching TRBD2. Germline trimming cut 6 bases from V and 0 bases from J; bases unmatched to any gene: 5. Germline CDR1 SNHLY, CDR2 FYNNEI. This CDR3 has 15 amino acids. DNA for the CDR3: TGTGCCAGCAGGGCGGGACTAGCGAGCTCCTACGAGCAGTACTTC. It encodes CASRAGLASSYEQYF.

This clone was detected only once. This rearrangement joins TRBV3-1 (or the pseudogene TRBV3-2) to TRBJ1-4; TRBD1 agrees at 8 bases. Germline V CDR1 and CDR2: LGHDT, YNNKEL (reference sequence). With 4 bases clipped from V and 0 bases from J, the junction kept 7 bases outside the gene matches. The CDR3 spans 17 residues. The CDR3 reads CASSPWTGRPTNEKLFF. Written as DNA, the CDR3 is TGTGCCAGCAGCCCATGGACAGGGAGGCCAACTAATGAAAAACTGTTTTTT.

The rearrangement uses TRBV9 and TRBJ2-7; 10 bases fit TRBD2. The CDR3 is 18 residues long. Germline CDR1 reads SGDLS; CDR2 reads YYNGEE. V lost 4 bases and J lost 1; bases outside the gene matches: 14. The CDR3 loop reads CASSMGLAKPVGSYEQYF. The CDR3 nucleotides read TGTGCCAGCAGCATGGGACTAGCGAAGCCGGTAGGGTCCTACGAGCAGTACTTC.

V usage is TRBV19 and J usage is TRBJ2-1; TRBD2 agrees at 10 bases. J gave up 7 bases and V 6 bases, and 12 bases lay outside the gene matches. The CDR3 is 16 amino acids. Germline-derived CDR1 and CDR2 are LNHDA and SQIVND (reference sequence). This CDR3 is CASSKQSGGARNEQFF. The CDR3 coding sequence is TGTGCCAGTAGCAAGCAGAGCGGGGGGGCGAGGAATGAGCAGTTCTTC.

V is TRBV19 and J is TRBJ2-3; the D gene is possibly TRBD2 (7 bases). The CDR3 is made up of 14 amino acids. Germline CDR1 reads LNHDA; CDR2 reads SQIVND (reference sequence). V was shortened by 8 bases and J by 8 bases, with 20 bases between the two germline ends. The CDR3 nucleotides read TGTGCCAGTTCATACGGGGGCCCGGGAGGTACGCAGTATTTT. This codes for CASSYGGPGGTQYF.

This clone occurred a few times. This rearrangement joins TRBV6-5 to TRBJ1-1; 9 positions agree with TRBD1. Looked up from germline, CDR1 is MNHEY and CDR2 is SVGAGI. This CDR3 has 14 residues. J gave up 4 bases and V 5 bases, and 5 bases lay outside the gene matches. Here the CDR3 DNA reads TGTGCCAGCAGTCGAGACAGGGGGGGCACTGAAGCTTTCTTT. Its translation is CASSRDRGGTEAFF.

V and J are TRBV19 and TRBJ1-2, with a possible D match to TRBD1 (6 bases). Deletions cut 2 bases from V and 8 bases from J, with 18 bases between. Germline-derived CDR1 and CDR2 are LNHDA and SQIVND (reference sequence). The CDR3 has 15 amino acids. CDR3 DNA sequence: TGTGCCAGTAGTATATCAACAGGGTTGTTTGAGGGCTACACCTTC. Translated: CASSISTGLFEGYTF.

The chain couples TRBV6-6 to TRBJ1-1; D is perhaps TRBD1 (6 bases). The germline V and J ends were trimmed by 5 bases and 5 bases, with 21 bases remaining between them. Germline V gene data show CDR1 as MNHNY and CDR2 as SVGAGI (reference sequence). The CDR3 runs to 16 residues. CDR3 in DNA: TGTGCCAGCAGTACAGGGAGGGACTTAGGTAGGACTGAAGCTTTCTTT. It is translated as CASSTGRDLGRTEAFF.

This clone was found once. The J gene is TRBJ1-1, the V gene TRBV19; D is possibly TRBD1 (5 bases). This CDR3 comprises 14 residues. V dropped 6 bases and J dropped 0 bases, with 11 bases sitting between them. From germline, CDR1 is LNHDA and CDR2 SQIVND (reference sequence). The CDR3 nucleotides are TGTGCCAGTAGGCAGGGTAACGTGAACACTGAAGCTTTCTTT. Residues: CASRQGNVNTEAFF.

CDR3 sequence (DNA): TGTGCCAGCAGCCCACAGGGCCCCACTGAAGCTTTCTTT. Translated, it gives CASSPQGPTEAFF. The chain carries TRBV9 and TRBJ1-1, with D possibly being TRBD1 (6 bases). In germline, CDR1 is SGDLS, CDR2 YYNGEE. With 4 bases removed from V and 4 bases from J, the gap between germline ends came to 11 bases. This CDR3 has 13 residues.

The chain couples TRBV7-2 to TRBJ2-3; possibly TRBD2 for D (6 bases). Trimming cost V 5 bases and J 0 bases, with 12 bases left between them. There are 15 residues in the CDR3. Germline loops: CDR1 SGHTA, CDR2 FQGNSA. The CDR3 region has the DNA TGTGCCAGCAGCCCACGGACTACTAGCACAGATACGCAGTATTTT. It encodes CASSPRTTSTDTQYF.

The CDR3 DNA follows: TGTGCCAGCGGGCAAGGGGGCTACACCTTC. Its translation: CASGQGGYTF. This rearrangement joins TRBV10-3 to TRBJ1-2; D remains ambiguous. CDR3 size: 10 residues. V lost 10 bases and J lost 8, with 11 bases in between. The germline V gene has CDR1 ENHRY and CDR2 SYGVKD.

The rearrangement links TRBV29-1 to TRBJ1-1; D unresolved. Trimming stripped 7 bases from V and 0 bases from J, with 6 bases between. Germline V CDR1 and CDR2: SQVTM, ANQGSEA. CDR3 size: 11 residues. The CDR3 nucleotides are TGCAGCGGCGCCCTGAACACTGAAGCTTTCTTT. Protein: CSGALNTEAFF.

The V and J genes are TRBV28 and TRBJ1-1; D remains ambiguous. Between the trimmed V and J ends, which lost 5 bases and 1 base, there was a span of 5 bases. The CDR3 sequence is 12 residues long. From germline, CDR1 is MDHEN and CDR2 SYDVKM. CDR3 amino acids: CASSPGNTEAFF. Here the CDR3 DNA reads TGTGCCAGCAGTCCCGGGAACACTGAAGCTTTCTTT.

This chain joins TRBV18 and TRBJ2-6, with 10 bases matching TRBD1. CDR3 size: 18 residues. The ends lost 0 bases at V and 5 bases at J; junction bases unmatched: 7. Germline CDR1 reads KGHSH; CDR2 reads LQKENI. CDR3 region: CASSPPGGQGIRANVLTF. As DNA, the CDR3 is TGTGCCAGCTCACCACCGGGGGGACAGGGGATTAGGGCCAACGTCCTGACTTTC.

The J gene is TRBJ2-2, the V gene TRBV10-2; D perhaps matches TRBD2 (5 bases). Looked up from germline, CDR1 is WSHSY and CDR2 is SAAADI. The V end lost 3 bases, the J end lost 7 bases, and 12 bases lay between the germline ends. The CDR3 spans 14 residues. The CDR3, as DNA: TGCGCCAGCAGTGAAGCTAGCATGGGCGGGGAGCTGTTTTTT. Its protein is CASSEASMGGELFF.

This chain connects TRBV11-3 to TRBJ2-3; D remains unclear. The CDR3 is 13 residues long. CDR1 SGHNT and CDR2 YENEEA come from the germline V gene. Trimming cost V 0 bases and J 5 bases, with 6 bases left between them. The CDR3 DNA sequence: TGTGCCAGCAGCTTAGAGAGCCGAGATACGCAGTATTTT. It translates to CASSLESRDTQYF.

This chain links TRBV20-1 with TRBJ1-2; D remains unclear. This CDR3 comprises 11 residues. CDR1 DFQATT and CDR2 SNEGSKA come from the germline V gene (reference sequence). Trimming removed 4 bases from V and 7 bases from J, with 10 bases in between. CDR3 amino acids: CSAIAGGGYTF. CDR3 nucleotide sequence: TGCAGTGCTATAGCCGGCGGTGGCTACACCTTC.

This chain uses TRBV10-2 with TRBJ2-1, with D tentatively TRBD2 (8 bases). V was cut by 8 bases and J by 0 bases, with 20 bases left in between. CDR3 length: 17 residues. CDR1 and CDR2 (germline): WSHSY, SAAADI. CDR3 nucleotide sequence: TGCGCCAGCTTTGAGGGGGCGGGGGGCCGCTCCTACAATGAGCAGTTCTTC. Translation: CASFEGAGGRSYNEQFF.

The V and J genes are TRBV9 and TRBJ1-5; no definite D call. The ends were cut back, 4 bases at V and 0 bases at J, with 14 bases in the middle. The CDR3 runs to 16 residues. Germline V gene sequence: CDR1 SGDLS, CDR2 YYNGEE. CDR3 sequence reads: CASSPGGLHSNQPQHF. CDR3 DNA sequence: TGTGCCAGCAGCCCGGGAGGGCTTCATAGCAATCAGCCCCAGCATTTT.

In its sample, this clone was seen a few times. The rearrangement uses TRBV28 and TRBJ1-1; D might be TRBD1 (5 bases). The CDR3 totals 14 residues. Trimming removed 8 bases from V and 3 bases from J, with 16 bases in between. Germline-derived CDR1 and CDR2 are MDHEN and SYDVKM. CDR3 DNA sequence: TGTGCCAGCCGTGCTCAGGGTTTTCACACTGAAGCTTTCTTT. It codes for CASRAQGFHTEAFF.

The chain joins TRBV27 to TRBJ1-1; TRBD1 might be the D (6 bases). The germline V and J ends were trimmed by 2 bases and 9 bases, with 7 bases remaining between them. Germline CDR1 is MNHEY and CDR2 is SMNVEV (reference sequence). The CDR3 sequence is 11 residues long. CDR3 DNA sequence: TGTGCCAGCAGTTTAGGACAGAAAGCTTTCTTT. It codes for CASSLGQKAFF.

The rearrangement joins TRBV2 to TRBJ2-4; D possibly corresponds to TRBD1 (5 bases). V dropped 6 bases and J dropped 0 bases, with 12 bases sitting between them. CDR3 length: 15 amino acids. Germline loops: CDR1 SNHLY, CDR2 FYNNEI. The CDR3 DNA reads TGTGCCAGCAGGGATGACAGACTAGCCAAAAACATTCAGTACTTC. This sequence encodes CASRDDRLAKNIQYF.

The CDR3: CASGSGGAYGYTF. The CDR3 nucleotides are TGTGCCAGCGGCTCGGGGGGCGCCTATGGCTACACCTTC. This chain uses TRBV27 with TRBJ1-2; tentative D call: TRBD1 (6 bases). Germline CDR1 MNHEY, CDR2 SMNVEV (reference sequence). V dropped 8 bases and J dropped 4 bases, with 14 bases sitting between them. The CDR3 is 13 amino acids.